Detailed here is one T cell receptor (beta chain). Antigen unknown. The data stem from a study of shared clonotypes between healthy human individuals. General study findings and limits: Sequencing of the sorted subsets was shown by rarefaction to be incomplete despite large depth. Relative to clonotypes present in all four donors, those not shared had lower generation probabilities.

This CDR3 is 16 amino acids long. The J segment lost 4 bases and the V segment lost 4 bases, leaving 11 bases of the junction unmatched. Germline assignment: CDR1 LNHDA and CDR2 SQIVND (reference sequence). Clones were read by immunoSEQ multiplex PCR, and TCRdb kept only the in-frame ones, dropping some. The sample lists approximately 350,000 clones, less than 85% occurring once. This receptor was taken from a man aged 25-45 years in good health. The specimen sequenced was memory CD4+ T cells sorted from blood. Subset described: CD45RA-negative fraction. The rearrangement links TRBV19 to TRBJ2-7; 9 bases are shared with TRBD2. CDR3 DNA sequence: TGTGCCAGTAGTAAAAGAGTGGCTAGCGGGACGTACGAGCAGTACTTC. Protein: CASSKRVASGTYEQYF.